This T cell receptor beta chain emerged from a study of shared clonotypes between healthy human individuals. In the case of this clone: Its antigen is unidentified.

CDR3 size: 14 residues. Between the trimmed V and J ends, which lost 4 bases and 4 bases, there was a span of 14 bases. Germline V gene lookup returns CDR1 SGHKS and CDR2 YYEKEE (reference sequence). Input per replicate PCR of unsorted PBMC was roughly 300 ng DNA, corresponding to roughly 30,000 T cell genomes. Using immunoSEQ multiplex PCR, the repertoire was profiled, and TCRdb retains in-frame clones only, with some absent. The sample holds about half a million clones; roughly 85% are singletons and the top ten take 9.5% to 15%. The donor population consisted of healthy HIV-negative adults with no recent acute infections or vaccinations. Study-wide findings and caveats: Represented genetic and exposure-history diversity was restricted by having few donors.

The TCR comes from a woman in her thirties or forties in good health. Some clones in this sample may be carry-over from other donors' samples. The specimen was PBMCs. The chain carries TRBV5-5 and TRBJ1-1; D may be TRBD1 (6 bases). The CDR3: CASSLTGSGTEAFF. The CDR3 coding sequence is TGTGCCAGCAGCCTGACAGGATCGGGCACTGAAGCTTTCTTT.